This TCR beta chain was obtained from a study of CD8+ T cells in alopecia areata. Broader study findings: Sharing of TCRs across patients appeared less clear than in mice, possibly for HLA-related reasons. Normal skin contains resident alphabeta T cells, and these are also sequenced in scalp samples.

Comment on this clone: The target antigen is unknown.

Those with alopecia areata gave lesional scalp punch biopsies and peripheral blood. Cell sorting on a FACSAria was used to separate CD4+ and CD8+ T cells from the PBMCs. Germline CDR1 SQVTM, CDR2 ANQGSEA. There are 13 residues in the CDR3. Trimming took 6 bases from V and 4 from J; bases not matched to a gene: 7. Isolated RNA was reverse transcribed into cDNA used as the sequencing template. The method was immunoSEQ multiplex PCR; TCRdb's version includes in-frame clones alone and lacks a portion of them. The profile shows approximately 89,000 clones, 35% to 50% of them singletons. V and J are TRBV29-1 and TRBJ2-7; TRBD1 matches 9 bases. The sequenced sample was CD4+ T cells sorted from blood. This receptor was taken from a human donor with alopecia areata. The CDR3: CSVVGQGRYEQYF. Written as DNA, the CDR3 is TGCAGCGTCGTAGGACAGGGGCGATACGAGCAGTACTTC.